This section outlines one T cell receptor (beta chain) sequence together with its context. Its antigen is unknown. The CDR3 is 12 amino acids. Germline CDR1 is MNHEY and CDR2 is SVGAGI. V dropped 0 bases and J dropped 6 bases, with 6 bases sitting between them. The protocol was immunoSEQ multiplex PCR, while the TCRdb copy is restricted to in-frame clones and leaves out a portion. This sample yields about 27,000 clones, of which over 60% are seen a single time; about 3.6% belongs to the top ten. This sample stems from a study of PD-1 blockade in classical Hodgkin lymphoma. Study observations and caveats: Complete responders' diversity at baseline resembled that of newly diagnosed patients.

As to time point: cycle 4 day 1 (C4D1), after six to seven weeks of nivolumab. Each of the patients experienced relapse following autologous stem cell transplantation, and their brentuximab vedotin exposure differed. The receptor comes from a human donor with classical Hodgkin lymphoma. The chain carries TRBV6-5 and TRBJ2-7; maybe TRBD2 (5 bases). The sequences come from peripheral blood mononuclear cells (PBMCs), collected before the fourth cycle of nivolumab. For the CDR3, the DNA is TGTGCCAGCAGTTACTCAGGAGGCGAGCAGTACTTC. Its protein product is CASSYSGGEQYF.